This T cell receptor (beta chain) was retrieved from a study of shared clonotypes between healthy human individuals. Profiling relied on immunoSEQ multiplex PCR, and the TCRdb table lists in-frame clones only, not all of them. The sample yields around 2,000,000 clones, over 85% seen once. Germline CDR1 SEHNR, CDR2 FQNEAQ (reference sequence). CDR3 length equals 15 residues. J lost 2 bases, V lost 3 bases, and 3 bases had no gene match. The naive CD8 population came from CD45RO-negative cells selected for CCR7, without terminally differentiated effector memory CD45RA+ cells. In regard to this clone: Its antigen is unknown. Within the sample, other DNA sequences also encode this same CDR3.

Study-level results: Roughly 5% was the fraction of naive CD4 clonotypes found shared across a few donors.

V usage is TRBV7-9 and J usage is TRBJ2-5; TRBD2 matches at 10 bases. Sequencing was performed on naive CD8+ T cells sorted from blood. The receptor's source is a young man in good health. This chain's CDR3 is CASSFLAGEQETQYF. CDR3 DNA sequence: TGTGCCAGCAGCTTTCTAGCGGGAGAACAAGAGACCCAGTACTTC.